The rows below give T cell receptor beta chains drawn from one sample of a study of blood T cell repertoires in COVID-19. Data came from immunoSEQ multiplex PCR; TCRdb stores just in-frame clones and leaves some out. The data contain about 260,000 clones, about 89% of them seen just once; the ten biggest clones take up over 1.2%. Material: peripheral blood. These receptor sequences come from a woman aged 40-49 years who had recovered from COVID-19. The CDR3 runs from the conserved cysteine through the conserved F or W. Fields, in order: D gene, V gene, CDR3 length, clone size, J gene, CDR3 protein, CDR3 DNA. The D gene is left open where the match is weak. The size of a clone is reported for some rows only, either as once, few or many, or as a class for expanded clones.

D gene: .; V gene: TRBV5-1; CDR3 length: 15; clone size: .; J gene: TRBJ1-4; CDR3 protein: CASSLGPATNEKLFF; CDR3 DNA: TGCGCCAGCAGCTTGGGGCCCGCAACTAATGAAAAACTGTTTTTT
D gene: TRBD1; V gene: TRBV18; CDR3 length: 16; clone size: .; J gene: TRBJ1-2; CDR3 protein: CASSPEWGQGNYGYTF; CDR3 DNA: TGTGCCAGCTCACCGGAGTGGGGACAGGGTAACTATGGCTACACCTTC
D gene: .; V gene: TRBV7-5; CDR3 length: 16; clone size: .; J gene: TRBJ1-4; CDR3 protein: CARSLVTTGSREKLFF; CDR3 DNA: TGTGCCAGAAGCTTAGTCACGACAGGGAGCCGCGAAAAACTGTTTTTT
D gene: .; V gene: TRBV3-1/TRBV3-2; CDR3 length: 14; clone size: once; J gene: TRBJ1-2; CDR3 protein: CASSQGRLFYGYTF; CDR3 DNA: TGTGCCAGCAGCCAAGGGAGGCTGTTCTATGGCTACACCTTC
D gene: TRBD1; V gene: TRBV6-5; CDR3 length: 15; clone size: .; J gene: TRBJ2-7; CDR3 protein: CASSRKGQGSYEQYF; CDR3 DNA: TGTGCCAGCAGTCGAAAGGGACAGGGGTCCTACGAGCAGTACTTC
D gene: TRBD2; V gene: TRBV5-1; CDR3 length: 16; clone size: .; J gene: TRBJ2-3; CDR3 protein: CASSLGGTSWIDTQYF; CDR3 DNA: TGCGCCAGCAGCTTGGGGGGGACTAGCTGGATAGATACGCAGTATTTT
D gene: .; V gene: TRBV10-3; CDR3 length: 18; clone size: .; J gene: TRBJ1-2; CDR3 protein: CAISEEGGASPSNYGYTF; CDR3 DNA: TGTGCCATCAGTGAGGAGGGGGGGGCCTCCCCCTCTAACTATGGCTACACCTTC
D gene: TRBD1; V gene: TRBV9; CDR3 length: 15; clone size: .; J gene: TRBJ1-4; CDR3 protein: CASSGPGQGREKLFF; CDR3 DNA: TGTGCCAGCAGCGGCCCGGGACAGGGACGCGAAAAACTGTTTTTT
D gene: TRBD2; V gene: TRBV5-1; CDR3 length: 15; clone size: .; J gene: TRBJ2-2; CDR3 protein: CASSLQVAGAGELFF; CDR3 DNA: TGCGCCAGCAGCTTACAGGTAGCGGGCGCCGGGGAGCTGTTTTTT
D gene: .; V gene: TRBV9; CDR3 length: 17; clone size: .; J gene: TRBJ1-2; CDR3 protein: CASSIRAGRTANYGYTF; CDR3 DNA: TGTGCCAGCAGCATACGCGCCGGAAGGACAGCTAACTATGGCTACACCTTC